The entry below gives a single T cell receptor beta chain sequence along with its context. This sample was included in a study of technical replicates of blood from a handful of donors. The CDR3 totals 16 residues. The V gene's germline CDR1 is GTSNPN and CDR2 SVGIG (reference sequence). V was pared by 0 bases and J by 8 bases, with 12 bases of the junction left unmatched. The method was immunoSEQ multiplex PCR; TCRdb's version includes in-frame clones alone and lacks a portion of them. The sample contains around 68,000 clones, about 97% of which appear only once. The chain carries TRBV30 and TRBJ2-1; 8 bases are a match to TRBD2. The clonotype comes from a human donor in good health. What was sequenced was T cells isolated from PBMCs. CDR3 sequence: CAWSVGDGRAFDEQFF. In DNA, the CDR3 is TGTGCCTGGAGTGTAGGTGACGGGAGGGCCTTCGATGAGCAGTTCTTC.